By share of the sample, the clone carrying this T cell receptor (beta chain) is medium-sized (0.01 to 0.1%). Antigen specificity is unknown. These data originate in a study of OX40 agonist ivuxolimab in advanced cancers. Trimming left V 5 bases short and J 6 bases short, with 20 bases between. The length of the CDR3 is 15 residues. Germline V gene sequence: CDR1 SGHNT, CDR2 YENEEA. Produced via immunoSEQ multiplex PCR; TCRdb's table is partial and in-frame only. The table lists about 35,000 clones, about four fifths of them singletons. At baseline, cycle 4 day 1, and cycle 7 day 1, blood was sampled. Broader study findings: Expanded clones belonging to CD8+ T cells outnumbered, on average, those of CD4+.

This sequence joins TRBV11-3 and TRBJ2-7; maybe TRBD1 (7 bases). This clonotype was obtained from an adult with an advanced solid tumor such as melanoma, head and neck, liver or kidney cancer. The sample was CD4+ or CD8+ T cells sorted from blood, taken in a trial of the OX40 agonist ivuxolimab. The CDR3 DNA sequence: TGTGCCAGCAGCCGCGGGATGGAGGGGGCCGTCGAGCAGTACTTC. Translated: CASSRGMEGAVEQYF.